The next 9 T cell receptor beta chains were all read from a single sample in a study of blood T cell repertoires in COVID-19. The method was immunoSEQ multiplex PCR; TCRdb's version includes in-frame clones alone and lacks a portion of them. The repertoire holds 65,000 to 85,000 clones, with over 75% as singletons. The sequenced material came from peripheral blood. The receptors come from a human donor in a cohort sampled during active COVID-19.

The V call is TRBV30, the J call TRBJ1-6; 12 bases match TRBD1. This CDR3 has 15 residues. With V trimmed by 2 bases and J by 9 bases, 5 bases remained unmatched. Germline-derived CDR1 and CDR2 are GTSNPN and SVGIG (reference sequence). CDR3 nucleotide sequence: TGTGCCTGGAGTATCCGGGACAGGGGGCCTTCACCCCTCCACTTT. Translation gives CAWSIRDRGPSPLHF.

The chain has TRBV11-3 and TRBJ2-2, with D tentatively TRBD1 (5 bases). The CDR3 runs to 14 residues. The germline V and J ends were trimmed by 2 bases and 1 base, with 5 bases remaining between them. Germline assignment: CDR1 SGHNT and CDR2 YENEEA. CDR3: CASSLQGNTGELFF. For the CDR3, the DNA is TGTGCCAGCAGCTTACAGGGGAACACCGGGGAGCTGTTTTTT.

V is TRBV5-1 and J is TRBJ1-5; weak D call: TRBD1 (6 bases). The CDR3 is 14 amino acids. Trimming removed 4 bases from V and 7 bases from J, with 15 bases in between. Germline lookup yields CDR1 SGHRS and CDR2 YFSETQ. In DNA, the CDR3 is TGCGCCAGCAGCCCCCAAGGGGGTGGACAGCCCCAGCATTTT. Its protein is CASSPQGGGQPQHF. Filled out from reference TRBV5-1 and TRBJ1-5, the complete variable domain reads KAGVTQTPRYLIKTRGQQVTLSCSPISGHRSVSWYQQTPGQGLQFLFEYFSETQRNKGNFPGRFSGRQFSNSRSEMNVSTLELGDSALYLCASSPQGGGQPQHFGDGTRLSIL.

The chain couples TRBV3-1 (or the pseudogene TRBV3-2) to TRBJ2-3, with a possible D match to TRBD2 (6 bases). Germline V gives CDR1 LGHDT, CDR2 YNNKEL (reference sequence). V lost 2 bases and J 3 bases, leaving 15 bases between the germline ends. The CDR3 contains 16 residues. CDR3 in DNA: TGTGCCAGCAGCCAACTAGCGCTCCCCAAAACAGATACGCAGTATTTT. Amino acid sequence: CASSQLALPKTDTQYF.

The chain links TRBV4-1 to TRBJ2-1; perhaps TRBD2 as D (5 bases). CDR1 is MGHRA and CDR2 is YSYEKL in the germline V gene. CDR3 length equals 16 residues. V lost 3 bases to trimming and J lost 2 bases, with 14 bases between them. The CDR3 reads CASSQQPGETYNEQFF. CDR3 in DNA: TGCGCCAGCAGCCAGCAACCCGGGGAGACCTACAATGAGCAGTTCTTC.

The chain has TRBV7-9 and TRBJ1-2; no clear D. Between the trimmed V and J ends, which lost 4 bases and 6 bases, there was a span of 3 bases. This CDR3 contains 10 residues. Germline assignment: CDR1 SEHNR and CDR2 FQNEAQ (reference sequence). Written as DNA, the CDR3 is TGTGCCAGCAGCTCTAATGGCTACACCTTC. Protein: CASSSNGYTF.

The rearrangement joins TRBV3-1 (or the pseudogene TRBV3-2) to TRBJ2-5; D possibly corresponds to TRBD2 (5 bases). V was shortened by 8 bases and J by 4 bases, with 11 bases between the two germline ends. Germline CDR1 LGHDT, CDR2 YNNKEL (reference sequence). The CDR3 consists of 12 residues. CDR3 loop: CASGSVGETQYF. In DNA form, the CDR3 reads TGTGCCAGCGGTAGCGTCGGAGAGACCCAGTACTTC.

This sequence joins TRBV30 and TRBJ1-3; D not certain. With 1 base removed from V and 0 bases from J, the gap between germline ends came to 4 bases. CDR1 GTSNPN and CDR2 SVGIG come from the germline V gene (reference sequence). The CDR3 sequence is 13 residues long. CDR3 in DNA: TGTGCCTGGAGTGGCAGCTCTGGAAACACCATATATTTT. This encodes CAWSGSSGNTIYF.

The J gene is TRBJ1-1, the V gene TRBV6-2 or TRBV6-3; D may be TRBD1 (6 bases). Germline-derived CDR1 and CDR2 are MNHEY and SVGEGT. V shed 6 bases and J shed 3 bases, with 17 bases lying between them. The CDR3 totals 15 residues. The CDR3 protein is CASSPGWGRDTEAFF. The DNA for the CDR3 is TGTGCCAGCAGCCCGGGGTGGGGGCGCGACACTGAAGCTTTCTTT.